Below, one TCR beta chain is given with its context. The antigen remains unidentified. Trimming took 0 bases from V and 4 from J; bases not matched to a gene: 7. Germline lookup yields CDR1 SGHDT and CDR2 YYEEEE. The CDR3 extends over 16 amino acids. The sample belongs to a study of T cell responses to AZD1222 COVID-19 vaccine. Overall study findings and caveats: Donors were largely white British and mainly female; clonal diversity was possibly underestimated. The study reported that nearly half of spike-specific TCRs target unmutated variant regions.

The protocol was immunoSEQ multiplex PCR, while the TCRdb copy is restricted to in-frame clones and leaves out a portion. The sample holds about 140,000 clones. This receptor was obtained from an adult in good health. This chain connects TRBV5-6 to TRBJ2-3; the match to TRBD1 covers 8 bases. Sequencing used peripheral blood. The CDR3 protein is CASSLGGQGWSDTQYF. CDR3 DNA sequence: TGTGCCAGCAGCTTGGGAGGACAGGGTTGGTCAGATACGCAGTATTTT.